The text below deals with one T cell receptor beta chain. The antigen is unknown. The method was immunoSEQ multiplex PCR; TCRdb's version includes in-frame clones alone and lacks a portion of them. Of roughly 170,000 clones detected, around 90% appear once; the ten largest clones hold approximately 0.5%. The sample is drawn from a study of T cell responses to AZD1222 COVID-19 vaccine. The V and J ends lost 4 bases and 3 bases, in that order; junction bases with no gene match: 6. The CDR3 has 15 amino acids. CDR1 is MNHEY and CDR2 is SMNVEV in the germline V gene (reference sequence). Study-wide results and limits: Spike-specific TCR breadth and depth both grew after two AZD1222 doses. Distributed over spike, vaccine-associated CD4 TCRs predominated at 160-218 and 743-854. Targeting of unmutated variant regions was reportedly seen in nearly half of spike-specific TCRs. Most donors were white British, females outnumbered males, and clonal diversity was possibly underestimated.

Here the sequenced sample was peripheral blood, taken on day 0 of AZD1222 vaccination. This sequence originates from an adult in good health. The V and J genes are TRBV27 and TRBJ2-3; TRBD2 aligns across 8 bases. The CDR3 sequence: CASSSHSGETDTQYF. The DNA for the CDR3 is TGTGCCAGCAGTTCTCATAGCGGGGAAACAGATACGCAGTATTTT.